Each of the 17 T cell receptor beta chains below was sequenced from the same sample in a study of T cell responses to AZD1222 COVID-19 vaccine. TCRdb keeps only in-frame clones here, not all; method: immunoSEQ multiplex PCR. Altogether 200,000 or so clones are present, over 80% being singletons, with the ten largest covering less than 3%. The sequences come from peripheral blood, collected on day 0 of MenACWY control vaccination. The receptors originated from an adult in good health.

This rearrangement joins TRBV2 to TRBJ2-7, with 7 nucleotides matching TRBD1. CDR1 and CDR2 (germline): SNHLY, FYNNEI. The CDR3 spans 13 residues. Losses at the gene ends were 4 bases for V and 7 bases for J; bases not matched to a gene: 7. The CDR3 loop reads CASSGQGWGEQYF. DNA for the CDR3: TGTGCCAGCAGTGGACAGGGATGGGGTGAGCAGTACTTC.

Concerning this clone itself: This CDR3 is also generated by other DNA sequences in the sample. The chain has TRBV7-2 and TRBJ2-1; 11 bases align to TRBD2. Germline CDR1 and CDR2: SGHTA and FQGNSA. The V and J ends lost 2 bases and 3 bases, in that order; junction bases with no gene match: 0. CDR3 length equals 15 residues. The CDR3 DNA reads TGTGCCAGCAGCTTACTAGCGGGAGGCTACAATGAGCAGTTCTTC. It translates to CASSLLAGGYNEQFF.

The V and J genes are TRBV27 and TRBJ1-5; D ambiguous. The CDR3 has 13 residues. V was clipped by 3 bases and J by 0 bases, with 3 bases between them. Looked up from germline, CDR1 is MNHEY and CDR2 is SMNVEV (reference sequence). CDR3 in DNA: TGTGCCAGCAGTTTTTATAGCAATCAGCCCCAGCATTTT. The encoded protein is CASSFYSNQPQHF.

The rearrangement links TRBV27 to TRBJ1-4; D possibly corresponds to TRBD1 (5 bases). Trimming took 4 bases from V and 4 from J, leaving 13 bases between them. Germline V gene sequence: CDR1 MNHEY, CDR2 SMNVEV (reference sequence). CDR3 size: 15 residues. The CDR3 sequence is CASSSSDSLNEKLFF. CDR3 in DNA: TGTGCCAGCAGTTCCTCCGACAGCCTTAATGAAAAACTGTTTTTT.

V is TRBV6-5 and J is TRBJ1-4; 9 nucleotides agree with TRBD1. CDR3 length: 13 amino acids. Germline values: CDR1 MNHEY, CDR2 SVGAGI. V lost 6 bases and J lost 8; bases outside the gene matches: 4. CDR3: CASSNTGGEKLFF. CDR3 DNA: TGTGCCAGCAGCAATACAGGGGGCGAAAAACTGTTTTTT.

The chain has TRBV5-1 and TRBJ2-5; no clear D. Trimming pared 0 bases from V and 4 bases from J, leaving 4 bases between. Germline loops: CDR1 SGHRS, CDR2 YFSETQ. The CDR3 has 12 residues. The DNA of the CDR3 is TGCGCCAGCAGCTTGGGGGTAGAGACCCAGTACTTC. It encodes CASSLGVETQYF.

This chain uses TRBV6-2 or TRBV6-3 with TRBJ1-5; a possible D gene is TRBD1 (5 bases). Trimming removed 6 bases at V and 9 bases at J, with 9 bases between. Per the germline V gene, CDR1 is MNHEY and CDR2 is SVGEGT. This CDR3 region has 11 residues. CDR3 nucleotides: TGTGCCAGCAGCCGGGGGGGGCCCCAGCATTTT. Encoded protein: CASSRGGPQHF.

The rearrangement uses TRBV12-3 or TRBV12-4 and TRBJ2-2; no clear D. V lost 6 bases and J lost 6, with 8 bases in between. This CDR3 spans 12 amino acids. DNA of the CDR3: TGTGCCAGCAGCCTAGTGGCCGGGGAGCTGTTTTTT. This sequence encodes CASSLVAGELFF.

The CDR3 spells CASSYVTDTQYF. The CDR3 nucleotides are TGTGCCAGCAGTTACGTCACAGATACGCAGTATTTT. The chain recombines TRBV12-3 or TRBV12-4 with TRBJ2-3; D gene uncertain. This CDR3 has 12 residues. The ends were cut back, 4 bases at V and 2 bases at J, with 4 bases in the middle.

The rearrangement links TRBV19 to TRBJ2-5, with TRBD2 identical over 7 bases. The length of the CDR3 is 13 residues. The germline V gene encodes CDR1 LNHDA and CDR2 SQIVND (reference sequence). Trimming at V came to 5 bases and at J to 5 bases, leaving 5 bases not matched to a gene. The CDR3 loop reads CASSRDYLETQYF. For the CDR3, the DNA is TGTGCCAGTAGTCGGGACTACCTTGAGACCCAGTACTTC.

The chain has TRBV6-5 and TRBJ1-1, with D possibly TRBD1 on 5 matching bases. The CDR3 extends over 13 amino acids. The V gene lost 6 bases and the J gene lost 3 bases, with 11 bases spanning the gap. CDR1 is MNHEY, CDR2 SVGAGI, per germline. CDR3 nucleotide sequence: TGTGCCAGCAGGAGGGCGGGGGACACTGAAGCTTTCTTT. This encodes CASRRAGDTEAFF.

CDR3 region: CASSDLGEAKNIQYF. The CDR3 DNA reads TGTGCCAGCAGCGACCTGGGGGAAGCCAAAAACATTCAGTACTTC. V usage is TRBV6-5 and J usage is TRBJ2-4, with D perhaps given as TRBD1 or TRBD2 (5 bases each). The CDR3 runs 15 residues. The germline CDR1 and CDR2 sequences are MNHEY and SVGAGI. V lost 6 bases and J 0 bases, leaving 12 bases between the germline ends.

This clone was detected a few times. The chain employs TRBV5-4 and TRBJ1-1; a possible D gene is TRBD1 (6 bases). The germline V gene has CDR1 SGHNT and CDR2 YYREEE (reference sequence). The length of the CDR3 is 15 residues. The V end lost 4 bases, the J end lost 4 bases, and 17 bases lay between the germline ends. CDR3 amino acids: CASSPPQGMSTEAFF. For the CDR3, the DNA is TGTGCCAGCAGCCCGCCCCAGGGGATGAGCACTGAAGCTTTCTTT.

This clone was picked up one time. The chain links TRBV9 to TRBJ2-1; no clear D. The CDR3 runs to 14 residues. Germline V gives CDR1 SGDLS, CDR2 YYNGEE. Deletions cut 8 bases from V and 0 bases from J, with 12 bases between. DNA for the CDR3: TGTGCCAGGATCGACGGCTGCTCCTACAATGAGCAGTTCTTC. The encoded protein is CARIDGCSYNEQFF.

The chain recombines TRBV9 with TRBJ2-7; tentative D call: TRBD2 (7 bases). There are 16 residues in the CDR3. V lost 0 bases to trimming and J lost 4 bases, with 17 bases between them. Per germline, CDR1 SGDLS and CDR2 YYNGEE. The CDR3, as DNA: TGTGCCAGCAGCGTAGCGGCCGGCGGGGGCCTATACGAGCAGTACTTC. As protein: CASSVAAGGGLYEQYF.

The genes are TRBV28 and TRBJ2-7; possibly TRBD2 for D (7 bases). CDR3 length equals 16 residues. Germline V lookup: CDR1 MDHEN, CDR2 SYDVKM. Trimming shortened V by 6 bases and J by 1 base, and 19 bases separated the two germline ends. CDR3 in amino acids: CASSQGRGPSSYEQYF. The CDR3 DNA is TGTGCCAGCAGCCAAGGGCGGGGGCCGTCGTCCTACGAGCAGTACTTC.

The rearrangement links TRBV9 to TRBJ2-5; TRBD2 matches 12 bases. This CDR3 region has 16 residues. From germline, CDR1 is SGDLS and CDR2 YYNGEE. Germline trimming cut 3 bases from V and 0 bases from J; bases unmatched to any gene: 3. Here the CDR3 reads CASSDGTSGYQETQYF. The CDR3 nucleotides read TGTGCCAGCAGCGACGGGACTAGCGGGTACCAAGAGACCCAGTACTTC.